This T cell receptor beta chain was retrieved from a study of cytomegalovirus exposure and HLA in healthy donors. Study observations and caveats: According to a later analysis, TCR clusters from the first cohort tended to co-occur in the roughly 120 validation repertoires.

Generated by immunoSEQ multiplex PCR, the TCRdb table keeps only in-frame clones and is missing some. The data hold some 160,000 clones, with 80% to 95% observed a single time. Remarks on this clone: Its antigen is unidentified.

CDR1 is GTSNPN and CDR2 is SVGIG in the germline V gene (reference sequence). This CDR3 comprises 13 residues. With 3 bases removed from V and 4 bases from J, the gap between germline ends came to 9 bases. The TCR was taken from a man between 18 and 29 years old in good health and CMV-seronegative. Sequencing used PBMCs. The rearrangement links TRBV30 to TRBJ1-4, with D possibly TRBD1 on 5 matching bases. The CDR3: CAWSGGFNEKLFF. CDR3 coding DNA: TGTGCCTGGAGCGGGGGATTTAATGAAAAACTGTTTTTT.